Listed below are T cell receptor beta chains from one sample, sequenced in a study of regulatory T cells in long-lasting Graves disease. MiXCR was run by TCRdb on the multiplex PCR reads, yielding one entry per CDR3 protein. The profile shows 430,000 or so distinct CDR3 sequences, over 20% of them singletons. The sequencing here drew on peripheral blood mononuclear cells (PBMCs), taken when the disease was refractory, from a patient treated with antithyroid drugs. Receptor source: a female donor with Graves disease. CDR3s include the opening cysteine and the closing phenylalanine or tryptophan. A D gene is named only where the DNA matches it firmly. Size tells how often a clone was seen (once, few, many) or the class of an expanded clone, and some rows leave it out.

CDR3 protein,CDR3 DNA,D gene,CDR3 length,J gene,V gene,clone size
CASSRQRAEQYF,TGTGCCAGCAGTCGACAGAGGGCCGAGCAGTACTTC,-,12,TRBJ2-7,TRBV12-3/TRBV12-4,many
CASCADRIIETQYF,TGTGCCAGCTGCGCTGACAGGATCATTGAGACCCAGTACTTC,-,14,TRBJ2-5,TRBV6-2/TRBV6-3,many
CASGLARGIQAYEQYF,TGTGCCAGCGGCTTAGCTCGAGGGATCCAAGCCTACGAGCAGTACTTC,-,16,TRBJ2-7,TRBV7-2,-
CASRGAEAFF,TGTGCCAGCAGAGGGGCTGAAGCTTTCTTT,-,10,TRBJ1-1,TRBV2,many
CASQDGSGANVLTF,TGTGCCAGCCAGGACGGCTCTGGGGCCAACGTCCTGACTTTC,-,14,TRBJ2-6,TRBV6-1,-
CASSLSGTAGGEQYF,TGTGCCAGCAGCCTGTCCGGCACAGCGGGAGGCGAGCAGTACTTC,TRBD2,15,TRBJ2-7,TRBV11-1,many
CSVETSGANYNEQFF,TGCAGCGTTGAAACTAGCGGGGCCAACTACAATGAGCAGTTCTTC,TRBD2,15,TRBJ2-1,TRBV29-1,few
CASSFLSGSTDTQYF,TGTGCCAGCAGTTTCTTGAGCGGGAGCACAGATACGCAGTATTTT,-,15,TRBJ2-3,TRBV28,-
CSARDLLSGSSYEQYF,TGCAGTGCTAGAGACCTGCTTAGCGGGAGTTCCTACGAGCAGTACTTC,TRBD2,16,TRBJ2-7,TRBV20-1,-
CASSLDPHGTDTQYF,TGCGCCAGCAGCTTGGACCCCCATGGCACAGATACGCAGTATTTT,-,15,TRBJ2-3,TRBV5-1,-
CASSSYRGGSTGELFF,TGTGCCAGCAGTTCCTACAGGGGGGGATCCACCGGGGAGCTGTTTTTT,-,16,TRBJ2-2,TRBV27,few
CSAGTGGLTQYF,TGCAGTGCCGGGACAGGGGGCTTGACCCAGTACTTC,TRBD1,12,TRBJ2-5,TRBV20-1,-
CSTLLVSSTDTQYF,TGCAGTACCTTATTAGTTTCTAGCACAGATACGCAGTATTTT,-,14,TRBJ2-3,TRBV20-1,-
CASSQDGGYEQYF,TGCGCCAGCAGCCAAGATGGGGGTTACGAGCAGTACTTC,-,13,TRBJ2-7,TRBV4-1,few
CASSMTASYNSPLHF,TGTGCCAGTAGTATGACAGCCTCCTATAATTCACCCCTCCACTTT,-,15,TRBJ1-6,TRBV19,few
CASSERKRAQETQYF,TGTGCCAGCAGTGAGAGGAAAAGGGCACAAGAGACCCAGTACTTC,-,15,TRBJ2-5,TRBV25-1,-
CASSYVLGQLYQETQYF,TGTGCCAGCAGTTACGTATTGGGGCAGCTTTACCAAGAGACCCAGTACTTC,-,17,TRBJ2-5,TRBV6-5,many
CASSGSPGQGLTYSYEQYF,TGTGCCAGCAGTGGGTCTCCGGGACAAGGGCTTACGTACTCCTACGAGCAGTACTTC,-,19,TRBJ2-7,TRBV2,many
CASGWIDRSGANVLTF,TGTGCCAGCGGCTGGATCGACAGGTCTGGGGCCAACGTCCTGACTTTC,-,16,TRBJ2-6,TRBV2,many
CSRSRDPDAGNQPQHF,TGCAGCCGAAGCCGGGATCCTGATGCGGGCAATCAGCCCCAGCATTTT,-,16,TRBJ1-5,TRBV29-1,many
CASSEVRNVETQYF,TGTGCCAGCAGTGAAGTCCGGAATGTAGAGACCCAGTACTTC,-,14,TRBJ2-5,TRBV6-2/TRBV6-3,many
CATRAASTDTQYF,TGTGCCACCAGGGCGGCTAGCACAGATACGCAGTATTTT,-,13,TRBJ2-3,TRBV15,-
CASSSSGSGGTDTQYF,TGTGCCAGCAGCTCTAGCGGGAGCGGGGGCACAGATACGCAGTATTTT,TRBD2,16,TRBJ2-3,TRBV7-8,few
CASSLDWLGRQTYF,TGTGCCAGCAGCTTAGATTGGTTGGGTCGACAAACATACTTC,-,14,TRBJ2-5,TRBV11-2,many
CANPLTGVGGYTF,TGTGCCAACCCTTTGACAGGGGTAGGTGGCTACACCTTC,TRBD1,13,TRBJ1-2,TRBV2,few
CASSRTGGAGANVLTF,TGTGCCAGCAGTAGAACAGGGGGCGCTGGGGCCAACGTCCTGACTTTC,TRBD1,16,TRBJ2-6,TRBV6-1,few
CASSVGGSGYEQYF,TGCGCCAGCAGTGTGGGCGGGAGCGGCTACGAGCAGTACTTC,TRBD2,14,TRBJ2-7,TRBV10-2,few
CASRREMGGLVSTGELFF,TGTGCCAGCAGGAGGGAAATGGGGGGACTAGTATCTACCGGGGAGCTGTTTTTT,TRBD2,18,TRBJ2-2,TRBV2,many
CSANPGQPNQPQHF,TGCAGTGCTAACCCAGGACAGCCTAATCAGCCCCAGCATTTT,-,14,TRBJ1-5,TRBV20-1,-
CATSPGEGPRYTQYF,TGTGCCACCTCCCCGGGGGAGGGCCCACGTTATACGCAGTATTTT,TRBD2,15,TRBJ2-3,TRBV28,few
CASSSYDREDNEQFF,TGTGCCAGCAGTTCCTACGACAGGGAGGACAATGAGCAGTTCTTC,-,15,TRBJ2-1,TRBV12-3/TRBV12-4,few
CASHGQMNTGELFF,TGTGCCAGCCATGGACAAATGAACACCGGGGAGCTGTTTTTT,-,14,TRBJ2-2,TRBV25-1,few
CASSSDIGNQPQHF,TGTGCCAGCTCGTCCGACATAGGCAATCAGCCCCAGCATTTT,-,14,TRBJ1-5,TRBV18,-
CSARKDPDQPQHF,TGCAGTGCTAGAAAGGACCCGGATCAGCCCCAGCATTTT,-,13,TRBJ1-5,TRBV20-1,-
CASSLSREQFF,TGTGCCAGCAGTTTATCCAGGGAGCAGTTCTTC,-,11,TRBJ2-1,TRBV28,few
CASSYRDRGADTQYF,TGTGCCAGCAGTTACCGGGACAGGGGGGCAGATACGCAGTATTTT,TRBD1,15,TRBJ2-3,TRBV28,-
CASSSETAVIYGYTF,TGTGCCAGTAGTTCCGAGACAGCCGTGATATATGGCTACACCTTC,-,15,TRBJ1-2,TRBV19,-
CSVDRATGYTF,TGCAGCGTTGACAGGGCGACGGGCTACACCTTC,-,11,TRBJ1-2,TRBV29-1,-
CASSFQKAYEQYF,TGTGCCAGCAGCTTCCAAAAGGCCTACGAGCAGTACTTC,-,13,TRBJ2-7,TRBV7-2,-
CAWSPGDHSNQPQHF,TGTGCCTGGAGTCCAGGGGATCACAGCAATCAGCCCCAGCATTTT,-,15,TRBJ1-5,TRBV30,few
CAWSPEAGGQETQYF,TGTGCCTGGAGTCCGGAAGCGGGAGGTCAAGAGACCCAGTACTTC,TRBD2,15,TRBJ2-5,TRBV30,-
CASRTGPYSNQPQHF,TGTGCCAGTCGTACAGGGCCTTATAGCAATCAGCCCCAGCATTTT,-,15,TRBJ1-5,TRBV19,-
CASSATDNGDEKLFF,TGCGCCAGCAGCGCAACGGACAATGGAGATGAAAAACTGTTTTTT,-,15,TRBJ1-4,TRBV5-1,-
CASTPPGTSAETQYF,TGTGCCAGCACCCCCCCCGGGACTAGCGCAGAGACCCAGTACTTC,TRBD2,15,TRBJ2-5,TRBV2,many
CASILLSGAHYNSPLHF,TGTGCCAGCATTTTACTGTCCGGAGCACATTATAATTCACCCCTCCACTTT,-,17,TRBJ1-6,TRBV28,-
CASSRLSSGRETQYF,TGTGCCAGCAGCCGCCTTTCTAGCGGACGAGAGACCCAGTACTTC,TRBD2,15,TRBJ2-5,TRBV3-1,few
CAWSVGARNEQYF,TGTGCCTGGAGTGTCGGGGCTCGGAACGAGCAGTACTTC,-,13,TRBJ2-7,TRBV30,-